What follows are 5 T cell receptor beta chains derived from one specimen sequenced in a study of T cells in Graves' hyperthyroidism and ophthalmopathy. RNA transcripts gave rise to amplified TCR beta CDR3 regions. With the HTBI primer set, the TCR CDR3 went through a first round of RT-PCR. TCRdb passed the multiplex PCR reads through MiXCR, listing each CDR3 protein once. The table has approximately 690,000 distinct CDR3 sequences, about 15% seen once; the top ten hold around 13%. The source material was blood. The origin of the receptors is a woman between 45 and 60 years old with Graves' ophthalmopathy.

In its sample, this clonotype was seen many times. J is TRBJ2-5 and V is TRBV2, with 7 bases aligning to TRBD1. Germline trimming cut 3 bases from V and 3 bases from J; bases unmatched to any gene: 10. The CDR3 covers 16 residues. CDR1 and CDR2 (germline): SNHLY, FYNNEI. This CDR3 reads CASSDFQGEIKETQYF. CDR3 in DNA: TGTGCCAGCAGTGATTTCCAGGGGGAAATTAAAGAGACCCAGTACTTC.

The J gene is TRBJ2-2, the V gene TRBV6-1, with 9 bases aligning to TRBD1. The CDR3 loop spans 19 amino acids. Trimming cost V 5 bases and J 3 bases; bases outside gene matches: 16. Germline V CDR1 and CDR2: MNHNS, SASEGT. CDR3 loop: CASSYPSSGTGIYTGELFF. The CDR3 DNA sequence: TGTGCCAGCAGTTACCCTTCTTCCGGGACAGGGATTTACACCGGGGAGCTGTTTTTT.

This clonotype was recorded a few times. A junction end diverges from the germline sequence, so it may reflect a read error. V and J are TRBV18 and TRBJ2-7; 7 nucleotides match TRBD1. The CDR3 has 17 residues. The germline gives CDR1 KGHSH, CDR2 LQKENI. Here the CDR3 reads CANSPYRQGPPRDEQYF. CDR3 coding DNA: TGTGCCAACTCACCCTATCGACAGGGACCTCCCAGGGACGAGCAGTACTTC. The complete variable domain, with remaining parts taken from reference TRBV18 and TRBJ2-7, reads NAGVMQNPRHLVRRRGQEARLRCSPMKGHSHVYWYRQLPEEGLKFMVYLQKENIIDESGMPKERFSAEFPKEGPSILRIQQVVRGDSAAYFCANSPYRQGPPRDEQYFGPGTRLTVT.

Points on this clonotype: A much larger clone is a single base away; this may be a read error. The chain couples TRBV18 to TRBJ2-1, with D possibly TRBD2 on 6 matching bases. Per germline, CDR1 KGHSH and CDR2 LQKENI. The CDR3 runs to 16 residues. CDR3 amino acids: CANSPPGAGGSNEQFF. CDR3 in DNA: TGTGCCAACTCACCACCCGGGGCCGGGGGTTCGAATGAGCAGTTCTTC.

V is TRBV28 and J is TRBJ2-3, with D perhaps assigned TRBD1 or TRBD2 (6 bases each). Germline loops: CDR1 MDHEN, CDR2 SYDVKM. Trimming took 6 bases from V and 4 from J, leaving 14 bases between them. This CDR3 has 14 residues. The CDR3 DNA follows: TGTGCCAGCAGCCAAGGAGGGACATCAGATACGCAGTATTTT. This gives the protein CASSQGGTSDTQYF.